This TCR beta chain was sequenced during a study of shared clonotypes between healthy human individuals. Findings and limits, study-wide: Roughly 5% of naive CD4 clonotypes were shared across a handful of donors.

The V segment lost 7 bases and the J segment 7 bases; nucleotides outside the gene matches: 20. Germline V gene lookup returns CDR1 MDHEN and CDR2 SYDVKM. The CDR3 is made up of 18 amino acids. CD8 memory fractions consisted of CD45RO+ and CCR7-negative CD45RA+ TemRA cells together. In this sample, this clone turned up many times. Antigen specificity is unknown. Sorted-subset replicate PCR reactions contained approximately 190 ng DNA, corresponding to about 30,000 T cell genomes. Libraries were prepared by immunoSEQ multiplex PCR; TCRdb keeps only in-frame clonotypes and omits some of them. Of approximately 110,000 clones detected, about 72% appear once; the ten largest clones hold 24%.

Sequenced sample: memory CD8+ T cells sorted from blood. The subset here: CD45RO+ cells pooled with CCR7-negative TemRA cells. The chain carries TRBV28 and TRBJ1-5, with 9 bases aligning to TRBD1. This receptor was identified in a young woman in good health. CDR3 protein: CASNLPGQGVVTGQPQHF. CDR3 nucleotides: TGTGCCAGCAACCTACCGGGACAGGGAGTGGTCACGGGGCAGCCCCAGCATTTT.